These 23 T cell receptor beta chains share one sample of origin, sequenced in a study of T cells in localized non-small cell lung cancer. Repertoires were generated with immunoSEQ multiplex PCR, while TCRdb's copy carries only in-frame clones and drops some. The data hold tens of thousands of clones, with around 83% observed a single time. Material: peripheral blood, obtained before any cancer treatment. The receptors shown here come from a woman aged 18 to 55 with stage III lung adenocarcinoma.

The V call is TRBV30, the J call TRBJ1-4; the D gene is possibly TRBD1 (5 bases). V was clipped by 5 bases and J by 7 bases, with 11 bases between them. Per germline, CDR1 GTSNPN and CDR2 SVGIG (reference sequence). The CDR3 spans 12 residues. The CDR3 DNA follows: TGTGCCTGGGGGTTTGGGGGTGAAAAACTGTTTTTT. Its translation is CAWGFGGEKLFF.

The V and J genes are TRBV30 and TRBJ1-2; 10 bases line up with TRBD1. The CDR3 runs to 18 residues. CDR1 and CDR2 from the germline V gene are GTSNPN and SVGIG (reference sequence). Trimming cost V 8 bases and J 5 bases; bases outside gene matches: 23. DNA for the CDR3: TGTGCCCGCAGTGACGGGGACAGGGGAGTGGGGGTTAGGTATGGCTACACCTTC. Amino acids: CARSDGDRGVGVRYGYTF.

This chain links TRBV28 with TRBJ1-3; perhaps TRBD1 as D (6 bases). Trimming removed 4 bases at V and 4 bases at J, with 14 bases between. The CDR3 has 15 residues. Germline V CDR1 and CDR2: MDHEN, SYDVKM. CDR3 DNA: TGTGCCAGCAGTTCCCCAGGGGCGCTGGGAAACACCATATATTTT. Protein: CASSSPGALGNTIYF.

V is TRBV5-1 and J is TRBJ1-3; TRBD1 matches 8 bases. Germline V lookup: CDR1 SGHRS, CDR2 YFSETQ. V was clipped by 4 bases and J by 0 bases; unmatched bases: 9. The CDR3 runs 17 residues. The CDR3 DNA reads TGCGCCAGCAGCCGCGAGGTTCAGGGGGCCTCTGGAAACACCATATATTTT. Translating gives CASSREVQGASGNTIYF.

This sequence joins TRBV5-1 and TRBJ1-2; 8 bases are shared with TRBD1. With V trimmed by 4 bases and J by 5 bases, 7 bases remained unmatched. The CDR3 consists of 14 residues. The germline V gene encodes CDR1 SGHRS and CDR2 YFSETQ. DNA of the CDR3: TGCGCCAGCAGCCCAGGGGGCGCGGGATATGGCTACACCTTC. Translation gives CASSPGGAGYGYTF.

The chain combines TRBV5-5 with TRBJ2-2; D is ambiguous. V was pared by 5 bases and J by 6 bases, with 8 bases between. The CDR3 is 12 residues long. Germline V gives CDR1 SGHKS, CDR2 YYEKEE (reference sequence). The CDR3 spells CASRETAGELFF. DNA for the CDR3: TGTGCCAGCAGAGAGACGGCCGGGGAGCTGTTTTTT.

The chain carries TRBV9 and TRBJ2-5; 7 nucleotides match TRBD2. Per germline, CDR1 SGDLS and CDR2 YYNGEE. The CDR3 is 17 residues long. After removal of 3 bases from V and 5 bases from J, the junction contained 16 bases not matched to a gene. DNA of the CDR3: TGTGCCAGCAGCGGGTTGCGGGGCGGGAGCGAGGAGGAGACCCAGTACTTC. This codes for CASSGLRGGSEEETQYF.

The genes are TRBV5-1 and TRBJ2-3, with 8 bases aligning to TRBD1. This CDR3 is built from 14 residues. Germline trimming cut 5 bases from V and 4 bases from J; bases unmatched to any gene: 6. Germline V lookup: CDR1 SGHRS, CDR2 YFSETQ. The CDR3 here is CASRSGGWADTQYF. Written as DNA, the CDR3 is TGCGCCAGCAGATCAGGGGGCTGGGCAGATACGCAGTATTTT.

The rearrangement uses TRBV19 and TRBJ1-5, with D hard to call. V was trimmed by 3 bases and J by 6 bases, leaving 9 bases between them. The CDR3 is 13 amino acids. Germline-derived CDR1 and CDR2 are LNHDA and SQIVND (reference sequence). This CDR3 reads CASSIAGSQPQHF. DNA for the CDR3: TGTGCCAGTAGTATCGCGGGGAGTCAGCCCCAGCATTTT.

The chain links TRBV27 to TRBJ2-7, with TRBD1 identical over 7 bases. Germline CDR1 reads MNHEY; CDR2 reads SMNVEV (reference sequence). The CDR3 totals 14 residues. Germline trimming cut 6 bases from V and 7 bases from J; bases unmatched to any gene: 12. CDR3 sequence reads: CASRKTGYSWEQYF. Here the CDR3 DNA reads TGTGCCAGCAGAAAGACAGGGTATTCGTGGGAGCAGTACTTC.

The chain links TRBV7-6 to TRBJ2-7; possible D gene TRBD2, 5 bases. Deletions cut 0 bases from V and 7 bases from J, with 10 bases between. Germline V lookup: CDR1 SGHVS, CDR2 FNYEAQ. The CDR3 has 13 residues. The CDR3 DNA follows: TGTGCCAGCAGCTTAGCGCTCGGGGAGGAGCAGTACTTC. Translated, it gives CASSLALGEEQYF.

The chain is built from TRBV28 and TRBJ1-2, with D unresolved. The germline CDR1 and CDR2 sequences are MDHEN and SYDVKM. This CDR3 spans 12 amino acids. Trimming stripped 10 bases from V and 5 bases from J, with 14 bases between. This chain's CDR3 is CAILEALYGYTF. CDR3 bases: TGTGCCATCTTGGAGGCCCTTTATGGCTACACCTTC.

This clone was seen a few times. The chain joins TRBV2 to TRBJ2-3; no firm D call. Trimming shortened V by 6 bases and J by 0 bases, and 7 bases separated the two germline ends. Germline values: CDR1 SNHLY, CDR2 FYNNEI. CDR3 length equals 13 residues. CDR3 DNA: TGTGCCAGCAGCCCGGCTAGCACAGATACGCAGTATTTT. Translating it yields CASSPASTDTQYF.

This chain uses TRBV30 with TRBJ1-1, with a tentative D call TRBD1 (5 bases). The CDR3 runs 12 residues. In germline, CDR1 is GTSNPN, CDR2 SVGIG (reference sequence). Between the trimmed V and J ends, which lost 0 bases and 7 bases, there was a span of 9 bases. CDR3 sequence reads: CAWSVMGVEAFF. The DNA for the CDR3 is TGTGCCTGGAGTGTAATGGGGGTTGAAGCTTTCTTT. Combining the CDR3 with reference TRBV30 and TRBJ1-1 gives the whole variable domain SQTIHQWPATLVQPVGSPLSLECTVEGTSNPNLYWYRQAAGRGLQLLFYSVGIGQISSEVPQNLSASRPQDRQFILSSKKLLLSDSGFYLCAWSVMGVEAFFGQGTRLTVV.

The V gene is TRBV19, the J gene TRBJ2-2, with D possibly called TRBD1 or TRBD2 (6 bases each). V was trimmed by 5 bases and J by 4 bases, leaving 17 bases between them. The CDR3 length is 16 residues. The germline CDR1 and CDR2 sequences are LNHDA and SQIVND (reference sequence). For the CDR3, the DNA is TGTGCCAGTAGTGGGTGGAGGGGGAAGGGCACCGGGGAGCTGTTTTTT. It codes for CASSGWRGKGTGELFF.

The CDR3 region has the DNA TGTGCCAGCAGCTTAGATCGGGGGGCCTCTAATTCACCCCTCCACTTT. Translation: CASSLDRGASNSPLHF. V is TRBV7-2 and J is TRBJ1-6; TRBD1 might be the D (6 bases). The CDR3 has 16 amino acids. V lost 1 base and J lost 6, with 13 bases in between. CDR1 and CDR2 from the germline V gene are SGHTA and FQGNSA.

This clone was seen more than once but under ten times. This chain links TRBV7-8 with TRBJ2-7, with TRBD1 matching 11 bases. Per germline, CDR1 SGHVS and CDR2 FQNEAQ. The CDR3 is made up of 16 amino acids. V shed 3 bases, J shed 2 bases, and the junction held 6 bases outside the gene matches. The chain's CDR3 is CASSFAGTGGTYEQYF. Here the CDR3 DNA reads TGTGCCAGCAGCTTCGCCGGGACAGGGGGAACCTACGAGCAGTACTTC.

The rearrangement joins TRBV7-6 to TRBJ2-2; D might be TRBD2 (5 bases). The V gene's germline CDR1 is SGHVS and CDR2 FNYEAQ. The length of the CDR3 is 13 residues. The germline V and J ends were trimmed by 4 bases and 7 bases, with 10 bases remaining between them. The CDR3 DNA reads TGTGCCAGCAGCTCTCGCGAGGGCGGGGAGCTGTTTTTT. Amino acid sequence: CASSSREGGELFF.

V is TRBV6-6 and J is TRBJ2-1; TRBD2 matches at 10 bases. With 4 bases clipped from V and 9 bases from J, the junction kept 3 bases outside the gene matches. The length of the CDR3 is 13 residues. CDR1 and CDR2 from the germline V gene are MNHNY and SVGAGI (reference sequence). CDR3 nucleotide sequence: TGTGCCAGCAGTTTAGCGGGGGGCGGTGAGCAGTTCTTC. It is translated as CASSLAGGGEQFF.

The chain combines TRBV23-1 with TRBJ2-7; D call uncertain. TRBV23-1 is an ORF; its function is uncertain. This CDR3 has 12 residues. With 4 bases removed from V and 5 bases from J, the gap between germline ends came to 9 bases. The CDR3 protein is CASSLLKHEQYF. As DNA, the CDR3 is TGCGCCAGCAGTCTCCTGAAGCACGAGCAGTACTTC.

This clone was found once. The gene calls are TRBV6-5 and TRBJ1-5, with TRBD1 matching over 7 bases. The V segment lost 0 bases and the J segment 4 bases; nucleotides outside the gene matches: 0. Germline V CDR1 and CDR2: MNHEY, SVGAGI. The CDR3 loop spans 14 amino acids. CDR3 nucleotides: TGTGCCAGCAGTTACTCGACAGGGAATCAGCCCCAGCATTTT. Amino acids: CASSYSTGNQPQHF.

The chain combines TRBV30 with TRBJ2-7; a possible D gene is TRBD1 (5 bases). The V and J ends lost 3 bases and 1 base respectively, with 7 bases between them. The CDR3 covers 12 residues. The V gene's germline CDR1 is GTSNPN and CDR2 SVGIG (reference sequence). CDR3 protein: CAWRDRSYEQYF. CDR3 in DNA: TGTGCCTGGAGAGACAGATCCTACGAGCAGTACTTC.

The table lists this clone with a count of one. The V and J genes are TRBV5-6 and TRBJ2-1; TRBD2 aligns across 8 bases. J lost 5 bases, V lost 6 bases, and 7 bases had no gene match. This CDR3 has 14 residues. CDR1 is SGHDT, CDR2 YYEEEE, per germline. DNA for the CDR3: TGTGCCAGCACCCGACTAGCGCGACACAATGAGCAGTTCTTC. Its protein is CASTRLARHNEQFF.